The 22 T cell receptor beta chains reported below all come from one sample, sequenced in a study of cytomegalovirus exposure and HLA in healthy donors. A multiplex PCR was run with 60 Vbeta primers and 13 Jbeta primers. The method was immunoSEQ multiplex PCR; TCRdb's version includes in-frame clones alone and lacks a portion of them. Seen here are tens of thousands of clones, around 80% observed once, and the top ten hold 2.7%. Sequencing was performed on PBMCs. Receptors originate from a man younger than 40 in good health and CMV-seronegative.

V and J are TRBV9 and TRBJ1-1; D is undetermined. In germline, CDR1 is SGDLS, CDR2 YYNGEE. The V and J ends lost 7 bases and 0 bases respectively, with 7 bases between them. This CDR3 region has 12 residues. CDR3 DNA: TGTGCCAGCGGAGGTATGAACACTGAAGCTTTCTTT. Translating it yields CASGGMNTEAFF.

The rearrangement uses TRBV2 and TRBJ2-3; no firm D call. Trimming shortened V by 6 bases and J by 5 bases, and 15 bases separated the two germline ends. CDR3 length: 14 amino acids. In germline, CDR1 is SNHLY, CDR2 FYNNEI. DNA for the CDR3: TGTGCCAGCAGAAAAATTGCGTTTGGAGATACGCAGTATTTT. Protein: CASRKIAFGDTQYF.

The chain carries TRBV6-1 and TRBJ2-7, with D perhaps TRBD2 (6 bases). This CDR3 has 14 residues. Per the germline V gene, CDR1 is MNHNS and CDR2 is SASEGT. Deletions cut 0 bases from V and 3 bases from J, with 9 bases between. In DNA form, the CDR3 reads TGTGCCAGCAGTGAAGCGGCGGGGATCTACGAGCAGTACTTC. Encoded protein: CASSEAAGIYEQYF.

The chain joins TRBV5-6 to TRBJ2-7, with D hard to call. Germline V CDR1 and CDR2: SGHDT, YYEEEE. Trimming shortened V by 6 bases and J by 0 bases, and 16 bases separated the two germline ends. The CDR3 is 15 residues long. DNA of the CDR3: TGTGCCAGCACCACAGTGGGCAGCAGCTCCTACGAGCAGTACTTC. Translation: CASTTVGSSSYEQYF.

The chain couples TRBV6-1 to TRBJ2-5, with 12 bases aligning to TRBD1. Trimming took 3 bases from V and 5 from J; bases not matched to a gene: 4. Germline V gene data show CDR1 as MNHNS and CDR2 as SASEGT. CDR3 length equals 15 residues. The CDR3 reads CASSEGQGAWETQYF. CDR3 DNA sequence: TGTGCCAGCAGTGAGGGACAGGGGGCATGGGAGACCCAGTACTTC.

The genes are TRBV6-1 and TRBJ2-7; weak D call: TRBD2 (5 bases). With 7 bases removed from V and 6 bases from J, the gap between germline ends came to 16 bases. This CDR3 has 13 amino acids. The germline gives CDR1 MNHNS, CDR2 SASEGT. The CDR3 sequence is CASTFITRGEQYF. CDR3 in DNA: TGTGCCAGCACCTTCATAACACGGGGCGAGCAGTACTTC.

The CDR3 DNA follows: TGTGCCAGCAGTGAACCGCCAGGCACTGAAGCTTTCTTT. Its translation: CASSEPPGTEAFF. J is TRBJ1-1 and V is TRBV25-1; no definite D call. CDR1 MGHDK and CDR2 SYGVNS come from the germline V gene. Trimming took off 2 bases at V and 4 bases at J, with 8 bases between the two ends. The CDR3 totals 13 residues.

This rearrangement joins TRBV29-1 to TRBJ1-1; D gene ambiguous. This CDR3 has 11 amino acids. Trimming removed 1 base at V and 5 bases at J, with 5 bases between. Germline V gene lookup returns CDR1 SQVTM and CDR2 ANQGSEA. The CDR3 reads CSVEVSTEAFF. CDR3 DNA sequence: TGCAGCGTTGAAGTTTCGACTGAAGCTTTCTTT. Full variable domain (missing parts from reference TRBV29-1 and TRBJ1-1): SAVISQKPSRDICQRGTSLTIQCQVDSQVTMMFWYRQQPGQSLTLIATANQGSEATYESGFVIDKFPISRPNLTFSTLTVSNMSPEDSSIYLCSVEVSTEAFFGQGTRLTVV.

This clone is a singleton in its sample. This chain links TRBV11-2 with TRBJ2-1, with a weak D call TRBD1 (6 bases). This CDR3 has 12 amino acids. V lost 2 bases and J lost 7, with 6 bases in between. Germline CDR1 is SGHAT and CDR2 is FQNNGV. The DNA of the CDR3 is TGTGCCAGCAGCTTACAGGGGAATGAGCAGTTCTTC. As protein: CASSLQGNEQFF.

This chain uses TRBV7-3 with TRBJ2-1, with TRBD2 matching 8 bases. Germline V CDR1 and CDR2: SGHTA, FQGTGA. CDR3 length: 16 residues. Germline trimming cut 7 bases from V and 2 bases from J; bases unmatched to any gene: 10. This CDR3 reads CASNPGGTRAYNEQFF. The CDR3 DNA sequence: TGTGCCAGCAACCCGGGGGGGACTAGAGCCTACAATGAGCAGTTCTTC.

The rearrangement uses TRBV9 and TRBJ2-2; D remains ambiguous. The V end was cut by 6 bases, the J end by 6 bases, with 18 bases between. Germline CDR1 reads SGDLS; CDR2 reads YYNGEE. This CDR3 is 15 amino acids long. In nucleotides, the CDR3 is TGTGCCAGCATGCGAGGAGCCGTTTTGGCCGGGGAGCTGTTTTTT. Amino acid sequence: CASMRGAVLAGELFF.

The J gene is TRBJ1-6, the V gene TRBV6-1, with TRBD1 matching 10 bases. CDR1 MNHNS and CDR2 SASEGT come from the germline V gene. This CDR3 spans 14 amino acids. J gave up 6 bases and V 6 bases, and 2 bases lay outside the gene matches. CDR3: CASRGTGVNSPLHF. DNA of the CDR3: TGTGCCAGCAGGGGGACAGGGGTTAATTCACCCCTCCACTTT.

This clone has just one count. The chain uses TRBV28 and TRBJ2-7; TRBD2 agrees at 10 bases. This CDR3 comprises 15 residues. V was pared by 5 bases and J by 1 base, with 5 bases of the junction left unmatched. Germline CDR1 and CDR2: MDHEN and SYDVKM. CDR3 amino acids: CASSAIAGGSYEQYF. The CDR3, as DNA: TGTGCCAGCAGTGCTATAGCGGGGGGTTCCTACGAGCAGTACTTC. The full variable domain, with the rest looked up from reference TRBV28 and TRBJ2-7, is DVKVTQSSRYLVKRTGEKVFLECVQDMDHENMFWYRQDPGLGLRLIYFSYDVKMKEKGDIPEGYSVSREKKERFSLILESASTNQTSMYLCASSAIAGGSYEQYFGPGTRLTVT.

The CDR3: CASRLGAANYGYTF. The CDR3 DNA is TGTGCCAGCCGACTTGGGGCAGCTAACTATGGCTACACCTTC. J is TRBJ1-2 and V is TRBV6-5, with D possibly TRBD1 on 5 matching bases. The germline CDR1 and CDR2 sequences are MNHEY and SVGAGI. V was pared by 8 bases and J by 0 bases, with 13 bases between. The CDR3 has 14 residues.

The rearrangement joins TRBV4-1 to TRBJ1-3; D is possibly TRBD1 (5 bases). The CDR3 spans 15 residues. V lost 0 bases and J lost 7, with 13 bases in between. Germline V gene lookup returns CDR1 MGHRA and CDR2 YSYEKL. The CDR3 spells CASSQDLGLGNTIYF. The CDR3 coding sequence is TGCGCCAGCAGCCAAGATCTGGGACTTGGGAACACCATATATTTT.

This clone was observed a few times. The genes are TRBV9 and TRBJ2-2, with D possibly being TRBD1 (6 bases). CDR1 is SGDLS and CDR2 is YYNGEE in the germline V gene. This CDR3 has 16 residues. V lost 0 bases, J lost 0 bases, and 9 bases lay in between. Here the CDR3 DNA reads TGTGCCAGCAGCGTAGGGGCAGGGGCGAACACCGGGGAGCTGTTTTTT. It codes for CASSVGAGANTGELFF. Drawing the rest from reference TRBV9 and TRBJ2-2, the complete variable domain is DSGVTQTPKHLITATGQRVTLRCSPRSGDLSVYWYQQSLDQGLQFLIQYYNGEERAKGNILERFSAQQFPDLHSELNLSSLELGDSALYFCASSVGAGANTGELFFGEGSRLTVL.

Only one count was recorded for this clone. The chain employs TRBV5-4 and TRBJ2-1, with 7 bases fitting TRBD1. With 7 bases clipped from V and 4 bases from J, the junction kept 8 bases outside the gene matches. Germline CDR1 and CDR2: SGHNT and YYREEE (reference sequence). The CDR3 runs 14 residues. The CDR3 spells CASAQGTAYNEQFF. DNA for the CDR3: TGTGCCAGCGCGCAAGGGACAGCATACAATGAGCAGTTCTTC. The full variable domain, rest sourced from reference TRBV5-4 and TRBJ2-1, is ETGVTQSPTHLIKTRGQQVTLRCSSQSGHNTVSWYQQALGQGPQFIFQYYREEENGRGNFPPRFSGLQFPNYSSELNVNALELDDSALYLCASAQGTAYNEQFFGPGTRLTVL.

This chain joins TRBV20-1 and TRBJ1-1; D call uncertain. V was trimmed by 3 bases and J by 8 bases, leaving 7 bases between them. Germline loops: CDR1 DFQATT, CDR2 SNEGSKA (reference sequence). The CDR3 consists of 10 residues. CDR3 in DNA: TGCAGTGCTAGCGAGCCCGAAGCTTTCTTT. This codes for CSASEPEAFF.

This rearrangement joins TRBV18 to TRBJ2-1; TRBD1 agrees at 7 bases. CDR1 and CDR2 (germline): KGHSH, LQKENI. After removal of 4 bases from V and 5 bases from J, the junction contained 5 bases not matched to a gene. The CDR3 length is 14 residues. For the CDR3, the DNA is TGTGCCAGCTCACTCAGACAGGGTGACAATGAGCAGTTCTTC. It translates to CASSLRQGDNEQFF.

This chain joins TRBV9 and TRBJ1-3; TRBD1 matches at 7 bases. CDR1 SGDLS and CDR2 YYNGEE come from the germline V gene. CDR3 length: 16 amino acids. V was clipped by 0 bases and J by 4 bases; unmatched bases: 7. DNA of the CDR3: TGTGCCAGCAGCGTAGAAGGGGGCGCGGGAGGAAACACCATATATTTT. This gives the protein CASSVEGGAGGNTIYF. Full variable domain (outside the CDR3, taken from reference TRBV9 and TRBJ1-3): DSGVTQTPKHLITATGQRVTLRCSPRSGDLSVYWYQQSLDQGLQFLIQYYNGEERAKGNILERFSAQQFPDLHSELNLSSLELGDSALYFCASSVEGGAGGNTIYFGEGSWLTVV.

There are a few counts of this clone. The chain links TRBV2 to TRBJ1-6; 7 bases are shared with TRBD1. This CDR3 region has 16 residues. Per germline, CDR1 SNHLY and CDR2 FYNNEI. V gave up 6 bases and J gave up 6 bases; unmatched junction bases: 11. The CDR3: CASRTQGVTSNSPLHF. The CDR3, as DNA: TGTGCCAGCAGGACCCAGGGGGTAACTAGTAATTCACCCCTCCACTTT.

The genes are TRBV6-1 and TRBJ1-5, with unresolved D. Trimming left V 7 bases short and J 2 bases short, with 15 bases between. The CDR3 has 15 amino acids. Germline V CDR1 and CDR2: MNHNS, SASEGT. CDR3 in DNA: TGTGCCAGCACCCGTGTGGGGAGTGGCAATCAGCCCCAGCATTTT. Amino acids: CASTRVGSGNQPQHF.